These T cell receptor beta chains were read from a single sample in a study of Ad26.COV2.S vaccination and SARS-CoV-2 variants. The data were produced by immunoSEQ multiplex PCR, yet TCRdb's version contains in-frame clones alone and is incomplete. The repertoire holds 400,000 to 500,000 clones, with 89% as singletons. The source was peripheral blood, collected in a trial of Ad26.COV2.S vaccine versus placebo. The receptor set was obtained from a person aged 18 to 59 who received the Ad26.COV2.S COVID-19 vaccine or a placebo. CDR3s include the opening cysteine and the closing phenylalanine or tryptophan. The D gene is left open where the match is weak. Clone sizes are given selectively: once, few, many, or a class where the clone is expanded.

NA	NA	TRBV6-5	TRBJ2-5	CASNRVGQETQYF	TGTGCCAGCAATAGGGTGGGCCAAGAGACCCAGTACTTC
NA	NA	TRBV20-1	TRBJ1-2	CSASRPLRGYTF	TGCAGTGCTAGTAGGCCCCTGCGTGGCTACACCTTC
NA	NA	TRBV28	TRBJ1-5	CASRRPRTVYSNQPQHF	TGTGCCAGCAGGCGACCCCGGACAGTTTATAGCAATCAGCCCCAGCATTTT
NA	few	TRBV5-1	TRBJ2-7	CASSLAVPGRSYEQYF	TGCGCCAGCAGCTTGGCTGTACCGGGACGCAGCTACGAGCAGTACTTC
NA	NA	TRBV29-1	TRBJ1-2	CSVEGGANYGYTF	TGCAGCGTAGAGGGTGGCGCTAACTATGGCTACACCTTC
NA	NA	TRBV18	TRBJ2-5	CASSPLGETQYF	TGTGCCAGCTCACCGCTTGGCGAGACCCAGTACTTC
NA	NA	TRBV5-6	TRBJ1-3	CASSLSSLLSGNTIYF	TGTGCCAGCAGCTTGTCCAGCTTACTCTCTGGAAACACCATATATTTT
TRBD1	few	TRBV6-5	TRBJ1-2	CASSRGWGSNYGYTF	TGTGCCAGCTCCAGGGGGTGGGGCTCGAACTATGGCTACACCTTC
TRBD2	NA	TRBV30	TRBJ2-5	CAWSFSGGHQETQYF	TGTGCCTGGAGTTTTAGCGGGGGGCACCAAGAGACCCAGTACTTC
NA	NA	TRBV5-6	TRBJ1-2	CASRSPGLSVRGYTF	TGTGCCAGCAGATCGCCGGGCCTCTCTGTGCGGGGCTACACCTTC
TRBD1	many	TRBV19	TRBJ1-4	CASNPGQGRKSEKLFF	TGTGCCAGTAATCCGGGACAGGGACGAAAAAGTGAAAAACTGTTTTTT
TRBD2	NA	TRBV7-3	TRBJ2-3	CASSSGTSVADTQYF	TGTGCCAGCAGCTCCGGGACTAGCGTCGCAGATACGCAGTATTTT
NA	NA	TRBV18	TRBJ2-5	CASSPRAPSETQYF	TGTGCCAGCTCACCCCGGGCCCCGTCGGAGACCCAGTACTTC
TRBD1	NA	TRBV6-2/TRBV6-3	TRBJ1-2	CASSHGQVYGYTF	TGTGCCAGCAGCCACGGACAGGTCTATGGCTACACCTTC
NA	NA	TRBV29-1	TRBJ1-4	CSVEENGKLFF	TGCAGCGTTGAAGAAAATGGAAAACTGTTTTTT
TRBD1	NA	TRBV19	TRBJ2-1	CASTVDREFVNEQFF	TGTGCCAGTACCGTGGACAGGGAATTCGTCAATGAGCAGTTCTTC
NA	NA	TRBV5-1	TRBJ1-1	CASSFRSMNTEAFF	TGCGCCAGCAGCTTTAGGTCAATGAACACTGAAGCTTTCTTT
TRBD1	NA	TRBV7-2	TRBJ1-2	CASSPTGQTYGYTF	TGTGCCAGCAGCCCCACGGGACAGACCTATGGCTACACCTTC
NA	NA	TRBV7-9	TRBJ1-5	CASSLVLGDGSQPQHF	TGTGCCAGCAGCTTAGTGTTGGGAGATGGGAGTCAGCCCCAGCATTTT
NA	NA	TRBV7-2	TRBJ2-1	CASSYNRDNEQFF	TGTGCCAGCAGCTACAACAGGGATAATGAGCAGTTCTTC
TRBD1	few	TRBV5-1	TRBJ2-7	CASSLGGQGYEQYF	TGCGCCAGCAGCTTGGGGGGACAGGGGTACGAGCAGTACTTC
NA	NA	TRBV4-2	TRBJ2-3	CASSQDLRPFTSTDTQYF	TGTGCCAGCAGCCAAGATCTTCGCCCGTTTACTAGCACAGATACGCAGTATTTT
TRBD2	NA	TRBV25-1	TRBJ2-3	CASSPPSGPSQYF	TGTGCCAGCAGTCCGCCTAGCGGGCCTTCGCAGTATTTT
NA	NA	TRBV30	TRBJ2-2	CAWKEAGELFF	TGTGCCTGGAAGGAAGCCGGGGAGCTGTTTTTT
TRBD1	NA	TRBV18	TRBJ1-4	CASSPRTGTNEKLFF	TGTGCCAGCTCACCAAGGACAGGGACTAATGAAAAACTGTTTTTT
TRBD1	once	TRBV27	TRBJ1-1	CASSLSGTETEAFF	TGTGCCAGCAGTTTATCCGGGACAGAAACTGAAGCTTTCTTT
TRBD1	NA	TRBV27	TRBJ2-1	CASSLAGGEPYNEQFF	TGTGCCAGCAGTTTGGCAGGGGGCGAGCCATACAATGAGCAGTTCTTC